Detailed here is one T cell receptor (beta chain). The data belong to a study of cytomegalovirus exposure and HLA in healthy donors. PCR primers comprised 60 Vbeta and 13 Jbeta primers. Produced via immunoSEQ multiplex PCR; TCRdb's table is partial and in-frame only. The table lists 100,000 to 150,000 clones, about 81% of them singletons. The clonotype originates from a woman in her thirties or forties in good health and CMV-seropositive. Source material: PBMCs.

The CDR3 sequence is CASSVATGAEGYTF. The CDR3 DNA reads as TGTGCCAGCAGCGTAGCTACAGGGGCGGAGGGCTACACCTTC. The V and J genes are TRBV9 and TRBJ1-2; 7 bases align to TRBD1. Germline V lookup: CDR1 SGDLS, CDR2 YYNGEE. V lost 0 bases to trimming and J lost 8 bases; unmatched junction nucleotides: 7. The CDR3 extends over 14 amino acids.